Reported below is one T cell receptor beta chain. The target antigen is unknown. This sample is drawn from a study of T cells after posttransplantation cyclophosphamide. The CDR3 spans 15 residues. The germline V gene has CDR1 LNHDA and CDR2 SQIVND (reference sequence). The related graft donor's blood sample was taken on the day of bone marrow donation. The naive gate required viable CD3+CD4+ or CD3+CD8+ cells with CCR7+CD45RA+CD45RO-CD95-CD27+CD28+ phenotype. The protocol was immunoSEQ multiplex PCR, while the TCRdb copy is restricted to in-frame clones and leaves out a portion. The table records 11,000 or so clones, 85% to 95% of them present only once. Study results and caveats: Blood and skin or GI T cell repertoires showed limited TRB overlap. TRB clonality was highly associated with recipient CMV seropositivity and reactivation.

The origin of this receptor is a man aged 25 to 40 in good health and a related stem cell transplant donor. Sequenced: naive CD8+ T cells sorted from PBMCs. The chain uses TRBV19 and TRBJ2-5, with TRBD2 matching 12 bases. The J call may be wrong; the DNA end is better matched by TRBJ2-7. DNA of the CDR3: TGTGCCAGTAGGAACGCTAGCGGGGGGGTCCACGAGCAGTACTTC. Translating it yields CASRNASGGVHEQYF.